The 4 T cell receptor beta chains listed next were all sequenced from one sample in a study of T cells expressing NK-cell markers. TCRdb re-called the 5' RACE reads; every CDR3 protein appears as one record, without DNA. This sample's table reports 300,000 to 500,000 distinct CDR3 sequences. The source material was blood T cells: a sorted CD56 or NKG2C T cell subset, CD4+ or CD8+ T cells, or bulk PBMC T cells (not recorded which). These receptor sequences come from a woman in her 50s in good health.

The chain couples TRBV12-3 or TRBV12-4 to TRBJ2-2; the TRBD2 assignment by TCRdb is unverifiable without DNA. The CDR3 loop spans 17 amino acids. The CDR3 loop is CASSPRGLAAVGGELFF.

The chain recombines TRBV5-6 with TRBJ2-2; TCRdb names TRBD2, which stays unverified in the absence of DNA. The CDR3 covers 15 residues. Germline CDR1 and CDR2: SGHDT and YYEEEE. The CDR3 protein is CASGWSGPGTGELFF.

This chain's CDR3 is CASSSRETGEQFF. This sequence joins TRBV11-2 and TRBJ2-1; absent DNA, TCRdb's TRBD1 call cannot be checked. This CDR3 spans 13 amino acids. Germline CDR1 SGHAT, CDR2 FQNNGV. Looking up the rest from reference TRBV11-2 and TRBJ2-1 gives the full variable domain: EAGVAQSPRYKIIEKRQSVAFWCNPISGHATLYWYQQILGQGPKLLIQFQNNGVVDDSQLPKDRFSAERLKGVDSTLKIQPAKLEDSAVYLCASSSRETGEQFFGPGTRLTVL.

The J gene is TRBJ2-5, the V gene TRBV21-1; lacking DNA, the TRBD2 call made by TCRdb goes unchecked. TRBV21-1 is a pseudogene. CDR3 length equals 15 residues. CDR3 region: CASSRGTTLQETQYF.